A selection of T cell receptor beta chains follows, all from one sample in a study of blood T cell repertoires in COVID-19. Only in-frame clones appear in the TCRdb table, and some are missing; sequencing was by immunoSEQ multiplex PCR. The repertoire holds 70,000 to 90,000 clones, with approximately 85% as singletons. The source material was peripheral blood. The receptors shown here come from a man between 60 and 70 years old with acute or convalescent COVID-19. Each CDR3 is given with its conserved first and last residue. A D gene is named only where the DNA matches it firmly. Expanded clones get a size class; other rows say once, few or many, or leave the size out.

TRBV29-1	TRBJ2-1	.	.	CSVVPLGNEQFF	TGCAGCGTTGTTCCCCTCGGGAATGAGCAGTTCTTC
TRBV12-5	TRBJ1-5	.	few	CASANMLAGNQPQHF	TGTGCTAGTGCAAATATGCTGGCAGGCAATCAGCCCCAGCATTTT
TRBV11-2	TRBJ2-7	TRBD2	.	CASSLEWTSGGPPSSYEQYF	TGTGCCAGCAGCTTAGAATGGACTAGCGGGGGCCCACCGAGCTCCTACGAGCAGTACTTC
TRBV2	TRBJ2-1	.	.	CAIRNSGYNEQFF	TGTGCCATCCGGAATAGCGGTTACAATGAGCAGTTCTTC
TRBV19	TRBJ1-4	TRBD1	.	CASSTTGIGEKLFF	TGTGCCAGTAGTACGACAGGGATCGGTGAAAAACTGTTTTTT
TRBV5-4	TRBJ2-7	TRBD2	.	CASSSMRTSGTYEQYF	TGTGCCAGCAGCTCCATGCGGACTAGCGGGACCTACGAGCAGTACTTC
TRBV9	TRBJ2-1	TRBD2	.	CASSPRLTSGRALEQFF	TGTGCCAGCAGCCCCCGCTTGACTAGCGGGAGGGCCCTTGAGCAGTTCTTC
TRBV5-1	TRBJ2-5	.	.	CASSLGRGQETQYF	TGCGCCAGCAGCTTGGGCCGGGGGCAAGAGACCCAGTACTTC
TRBV2	TRBJ1-1	.	.	CASSRNGGDTEAFF	TGTGCCAGCAGTAGGAATGGGGGGGATACTGAAGCTTTCTTT
TRBV30	TRBJ2-5	TRBD2	.	CAWSAWGVAGETQYF	TGTGCCTGGAGTGCCTGGGGGGTAGCGGGAGAGACCCAGTACTTC
TRBV4-1	TRBJ2-1	TRBD2	.	CASSPELAAVYNEQFF	TGCGCCAGCAGCCCCGAACTAGCGGCGGTATACAATGAGCAGTTCTTC
TRBV6-5	TRBJ1-2	.	.	CASRPGHNYGYTF	TGTGCCAGCAGGCCTGGACACAACTATGGCTACACCTTC
TRBV20-1	TRBJ1-1	.	.	CSAGEGPFF	TGCAGTGCTGGGGAGGGACCCTTCTTT
TRBV4-1	TRBJ1-2	.	.	CASSGRGGVRVDGYTF	TGCGCCAGCAGCGGAAGAGGGGGAGTCAGGGTCGATGGCTACACCTTC
TRBV5-5	TRBJ2-1	TRBD2	.	CASSLGLAGENEQFF	TGTGCCAGCAGCTTGGGGCTAGCGGGGGAAAATGAGCAGTTCTTC
TRBV5-1	TRBJ2-1	TRBD2	.	CASSPAGLADSYNEQFF	TGCGCCAGCAGCCCCGCGGGACTAGCGGACTCCTACAATGAGCAGTTCTTC
TRBV6-2/TRBV6-3	TRBJ2-7	TRBD2	.	CASSSTSGEQYF	TGTGCCAGCAGTTCGACTAGCGGCGAGCAGTACTTC
TRBV11-3	TRBJ2-3	TRBD2	.	CASSLGGDYRTTDTQYF	TGTGCCAGCAGCTTAGGGGGGGACTACCGAACGACAGATACGCAGTATTTT
TRBV5-1	TRBJ2-1	TRBD1	.	CASSLAPTGGLRSYNEQFF	TGCGCCAGCAGCTTGGCCCCGACAGGGGGCTTAAGGTCCTACAATGAGCAGTTCTTC
TRBV7-2	TRBJ2-2	.	.	CASSFTPGELFF	TGTGCCAGCAGCTTTACTCCCGGGGAGCTGTTTTTT
TRBV6-5	TRBJ1-1	TRBD1	once	CASARGQGLNTEAFF	TGTGCCAGTGCCCGCGGACAGGGCCTGAACACTGAAGCTTTCTTT
TRBV28	TRBJ1-1	.	.	CASSPPGSPRNTEAFF	TGTGCCAGCAGTCCCCCAGGGTCCCCACGGAACACTGAAGCTTTCTTT
TRBV29-1	TRBJ2-7	TRBD2	.	CSVVTTSGNEQYF	TGCAGCGTTGTGACGACTAGCGGGAACGAGCAGTACTTC
TRBV28	TRBJ1-4	TRBD1	.	CASGTGGGNEKLFF	TGTGCCAGCGGGACAGGGGGGGGGAATGAAAAACTGTTTTTT
TRBV10-3	TRBJ1-4	TRBD1	once	CATTPRDRGEKLFF	TGTGCCACCACCCCCCGGGACAGGGGCGAAAAACTGTTTTTT
TRBV10-3	TRBJ2-7	.	.	CAIKGDLGEQYF	TGTGCCATCAAGGGGGACCTGGGCGAGCAGTACTTC
TRBV30	TRBJ1-3	.	.	CAWSGGQRGNTIYF	TGTGCCTGGAGTGGCGGACAGCGTGGAAACACCATATATTTT
TRBV9	TRBJ1-6	TRBD1	.	CASSGQGLSPLHF	TGTGCCAGCAGCGGACAGGGCTTGTCACCCCTCCACTTT
TRBV19	TRBJ2-1	TRBD2	few	CASSVTTSGGYNEQFF	TGTGCCAGTAGTGTCACCACTAGCGGGGGTTACAATGAGCAGTTCTTC
TRBV9	TRBJ1-4	.	.	CASSPRGQTNEKLFF	TGTGCCAGCAGCCCCAGAGGACAGACTAATGAAAAACTGTTTTTT
TRBV11-2	TRBJ2-1	.	.	CASSLDRTIPEQFF	TGTGCCAGCAGCTTAGACCGGACTATCCCTGAGCAGTTCTTC
TRBV5-5	TRBJ2-2	.	.	CASSSNPDTPPGELFF	TGTGCCAGCAGCTCCAACCCGGACACACCCCCCGGGGAGCTGTTTTTT
TRBV6-2/TRBV6-3	TRBJ1-1	TRBD1	.	CASSAPPGTEVNTEAFF	TGTGCCAGCAGTGCCCCCCCAGGGACAGAAGTAAACACTGAAGCTTTCTTT
TRBV6-1	TRBJ2-3	TRBD1	.	CASSEGQGVTDTQYF	TGTGCCAGCAGTGAGGGACAGGGTGTTACAGATACGCAGTATTTT
TRBV12-3/TRBV12-4	TRBJ1-1	.	once	CASSPTGLTEAFF	TGTGCCAGCAGTCCTACAGGGTTGACTGAAGCTTTCTTT
TRBV3-1/TRBV3-2	TRBJ2-1	.	.	CASTRNEGNEQFF	TGTGCCAGCACACGCAATGAGGGCAATGAGCAGTTCTTC
TRBV7-8	TRBJ2-7	TRBD1	.	CASMLLGTGLRSYEQYF	TGTGCCAGCATGCTTTTAGGGACAGGGTTGCGCTCCTACGAGCAGTACTTC
TRBV4-1	TRBJ1-1	.	once	CASSQEGWREAFF	TGCGCCAGCAGCCAAGAAGGTTGGCGGGAAGCTTTCTTT
TRBV6-5	TRBJ2-2	TRBD2	.	CASTKRDAGELFF	TGTGCCAGCACAAAGCGGGACGCCGGGGAGCTGTTTTTT
TRBV24-1	TRBJ1-1	TRBD1	.	CATSDAGTGQNTEAFF	TGTGCCACCAGTGATGCGGGGACAGGGCAGAACACTGAAGCTTTCTTT
TRBV5-1	TRBJ2-2	.	.	CASSFDSNTGELFF	TGCGCCAGCAGCTTTGACAGTAACACCGGGGAGCTGTTTTTT
TRBV29-1	TRBJ2-1	TRBD2	few	CSVAKSSGYNEQFF	TGCAGCGTTGCGAAATCTAGCGGCTACAATGAGCAGTTCTTC
TRBV27	TRBJ2-5	.	.	CASSLSVGGPDQTQYF	TGTGCCAGCAGTTTATCGGTGGGGGGGCCTGACCAGACCCAGTACTTC
TRBV28	TRBJ1-4	TRBD1	.	CASSSPDRVSEKLFF	TGTGCCAGCAGTTCCCCGGACAGGGTATCTGAAAAACTGTTTTTT
TRBV6-5	TRBJ1-1	.	.	CASSQSWGVSEAFF	TGTGCCAGCAGTCAGAGTTGGGGGGTGTCTGAAGCTTTCTTT
TRBV5-1	TRBJ2-2	TRBD1	.	CASSTSRDRGRTNTGELFF	TGCGCCAGCAGCACATCCCGGGACAGGGGGAGGACGAACACCGGGGAGCTGTTTTTT
TRBV7-8	TRBJ2-7	.	once	CASTQDSRSAEQYF	TGTGCCAGCACTCAGGACTCCCGAAGTGCAGAGCAGTACTTC
TRBV9	TRBJ2-1	TRBD2	.	CASSHAGTSGGMSSYNEQFF	TGTGCCAGCAGCCACGCCGGGACTAGCGGGGGAATGAGCTCCTACAATGAGCAGTTCTTC
TRBV6-4	TRBJ2-1	TRBD2	.	CASSEFQGLHNEQFF	TGTGCCAGCAGTGAATTCCAGGGACTACACAATGAGCAGTTCTTC
TRBV5-4	TRBJ2-5	TRBD2	.	CASSLAPTSRETQYF	TGTGCCAGCAGCTTGGCCCCGACTAGCCGAGAGACCCAGTACTTC
TRBV6-5	TRBJ2-7	TRBD2	.	CASSTRTSGEQYF	TGTGCCAGCAGTACCCGGACTAGCGGCGAGCAGTACTTC